One sample yielded the 15 T cell receptor beta chains listed below, sequenced in a study of Graves' ophthalmopathy and Graves' hyperthyroidism. The TCR beta CDR3 regions underwent amplification from RNA transcripts. HTBI-primed RT-PCR formed the first round, and a multiplex PCR formed the second. TCRdb re-analysed the multiplex PCR reads in MiXCR, keeping a single row per CDR3 protein. The repertoire consists of 200,000 to 250,000 distinct CDR3 sequences, with 40% to 50% occurring once and the leading ten covering over 40%. The sequenced sample was peripheral blood. The receptor source for this set is an adult man with Graves' ophthalmopathy.

A note on this clonotype: The CDR3 end shows no conserved phenylalanine or tryptophan, and so a read error is likely. The chain links TRBV7-9 to TRBJ2-5; D is undetermined. V was trimmed by 5 bases and J by 1 base, leaving 11 bases between them. Germline-derived CDR1 and CDR2 are SEHNR and FQNEAQ (reference sequence). This CDR3 contains 14 residues. The CDR3 DNA reads as TGTGCCAGCAGCCGACGGGCCAGCCAAGAGACCCAGTACCTC. Encoded protein: CASSRRASQETQYL.

The J gene is TRBJ1-1, the V gene TRBV24-1; 9 bases map to TRBD1. The V gene end was trimmed by 5 bases and the J gene end by 3 bases; junction bases not matched to a gene: 6. The CDR3 covers 15 residues. Looked up from germline, CDR1 is KGHDR and CDR2 is SFDVKD. The DNA of the CDR3 is TGTGCCACCAGTGGCGTACAGGGGGCCCACACTGAAGCTTTCTTT. This gives the protein CATSGVQGAHTEAFF.

This clonotype was detected a few times. The chain employs TRBV7-9 and TRBJ1-1; D gene unclear. The CDR3 contains 13 residues. The germline CDR1 and CDR2 sequences are SEHNR and FQNEAQ (reference sequence). Trimming pared 5 bases from V and 1 base from J, leaving 8 bases between. The CDR3 loop reads CASSDWGNTEAFF. The CDR3 DNA is TGTGCCAGCAGCGACTGGGGGAACACTGAAGCTTTCTTT.

This clonotype was seen more than once but under ten times. V and J are TRBV5-5 and TRBJ1-2; 9 nucleotides agree with TRBD1. The length of the CDR3 is 14 residues. The junction had 6 bases not matched to a gene; V was cut back by 4 bases and J by 5 bases. Germline V gene sequence: CDR1 SGHKS, CDR2 YYEKEE (reference sequence). This CDR3 is CASSRGTGRYGYTF. CDR3 in DNA: TGTGCCAGCAGCCGGGGGACAGGGAGGTATGGCTACACCTTC.

The V gene is TRBV12-3 or TRBV12-4, the J gene TRBJ2-5; 7 nucleotides line up with TRBD1. This CDR3 is 13 amino acids long. The V and J ends lost 3 bases and 7 bases, in that order; junction bases with no gene match: 5. Written as DNA, the CDR3 is TGTGCCAGCAGTTTCGACAGGGCCGGGACCCAGTACTTC. This translates into CASSFDRAGTQYF.

A remark on this clonotype: A read error is possible here, since a much larger clone lies one base away. The chain links TRBV24-1 to TRBJ1-2; D unresolved. This CDR3 is 14 amino acids long. CDR1 is KGHDR and CDR2 is SFDVKD in the germline V gene. V was shortened by 6 bases and J by 2 bases, with 12 bases between the two germline ends. The chain's CDR3 is CATSPSAGNYGYTF. In nucleotides, the CDR3 is TGTGCCACCAGTCCATCCGCAGGAAACTATGGCTACACCTTC.

This chain connects TRBV7-9 to TRBJ1-6; D ambiguous. V lost 3 bases, J lost 4 bases, and 10 bases lay in between. This CDR3 is 15 amino acids long. The germline CDR1 and CDR2 sequences are SEHNR and FQNEAQ (reference sequence). This chain's CDR3 is CASSFVDGYNSPLHF. The CDR3 DNA is TGTGCCAGCAGCTTTGTTGACGGGTATAATTCACCCCTCCACTTT.

V and J are TRBV29-1 and TRBJ2-7; tentative D call: TRBD2 (7 bases). Germline assignment: CDR1 SQVTM and CDR2 ANQGSEA. This CDR3 region has 11 residues. V dropped 8 bases and J dropped 5 bases, with 13 bases sitting between them. CDR3 sequence: CSSSGGNEQYF. In nucleotides, the CDR3 is TGCAGCAGTTCGGGGGGCAACGAGCAGTACTTC.

This clonotype was seen only a few times. This rearrangement joins TRBV7-6 to TRBJ2-5; 9 bases are a match to TRBD1. V shed 5 bases, J shed 5 bases, and the junction held 9 bases outside the gene matches. Germline V gene data show CDR1 as SGHVS and CDR2 as FNYEAQ. The CDR3 has 15 amino acids. The CDR3 nucleotides read TGTGCCAGCAGCCCAAGGGACAGGGTGGGGGAGACCCAGTACTTC. Translation: CASSPRDRVGETQYF.

The chain has TRBV2 and TRBJ2-5, with TRBD1 matching over 7 bases. Germline lookup yields CDR1 SNHLY and CDR2 FYNNEI. The V segment lost 6 bases and the J segment 6 bases; nucleotides outside the gene matches: 10. The CDR3 is 14 residues long. CDR3 residues: CASRATGAAQTQYF. CDR3 bases: TGTGCCAGCAGGGCTACAGGGGCGGCCCAGACCCAGTACTTC.

This clonotype has just a few counts. The chain carries TRBV20-1 and TRBJ1-2; D might be TRBD1 (5 bases). The V and J ends lost 6 bases and 6 bases respectively, with 17 bases between them. The CDR3 consists of 13 residues. Germline V gene lookup returns CDR1 DFQATT and CDR2 SNEGSKA (reference sequence). CDR3 protein: CSASRGGGDGYTF. The DNA of the CDR3 is TGCAGTGCCTCACGTGGGGGGGGTGATGGCTACACCTTC.

This clonotype was seen a few times. The chain joins TRBV12-3 or TRBV12-4 to TRBJ1-2; 9 bases align to TRBD1. The ends lost 1 base at V and 3 bases at J; junction bases unmatched: 9. This CDR3 comprises 17 residues. CDR3 bases: TGTGCCAGCAGTTTAGGATGGGGACAGGGAGAGGACTATGGCTACACCTTC. It yields the protein CASSLGWGQGEDYGYTF.

CDR3 in amino acids: CASSLGIMNTEAFF. The CDR3 nucleotides read TGTGCCAGCAGCTTGGGTATAATGAACACTGAAGCTTTCTTT. This chain connects TRBV3-1 to TRBJ1-1; no clear D gene. V was cut by 5 bases and J by 0 bases, with 10 bases left in between. Germline CDR1 reads LGHDT; CDR2 reads YNNKEL (reference sequence). The CDR3 totals 14 residues.

This clonotype was picked up a small number of times. This chain uses TRBV20-1 with TRBJ1-2; the D is unclear. The CDR3 extends over 13 amino acids. Trimming pared 5 bases from V and 0 bases from J, leaving 10 bases between. The germline V gene has CDR1 DFQATT and CDR2 SNEGSKA (reference sequence). The CDR3 DNA reads TGCAGTGCTGGACCGGTGTCTAACTATGGCTACACCTTC. Residues: CSAGPVSNYGYTF.

This clonotype was seen more than once but under ten times. CDR3 in DNA: TGTGCCAGCAGGACGACTGTAGCCTACGAGCAGTACTTC. Translation: CASRTTVAYEQYF. V usage is TRBV5-6 and J usage is TRBJ2-7; D ambiguous. Trimming took off 5 bases at V and 2 bases at J, with 11 bases between the two ends. In germline, CDR1 is SGHDT, CDR2 YYEEEE. The CDR3 sequence is 13 residues long.